This T cell receptor (beta chain) came from a study of blood T cell repertoires in COVID-19. Study overall: Samples representing acute and convalescent COVID-19 were sourced from the United States, Italy and Spain. Sample material is recorded as cDNA or gDNA derived from T cells, B-cell-depleted T cells, or PBMCs.

The V gene lost 4 bases and the J gene lost 3 bases, with 14 bases spanning the gap. Germline CDR1 reads KGHDR; CDR2 reads SFDVKD. The CDR3 runs 15 residues. Per the original methods: Estimated nucleated cell counts came from reference gene primer amplification. This table comes from immunoSEQ multiplex PCR, and its TCRdb copy is limited to in-frame clones, with some not included. From that table come the V and J calls and clone size; the DNA was used to work out D and trimming. The table lists 100,000 or so clones, roughly 92% of them singletons. This clonotype was obtained from a woman aged 55-70 years with active COVID-19. The rearrangement uses TRBV24-1 and TRBJ1-2; D perhaps matches TRBD1 (6 bases). The specimen was peripheral blood. CDR3 coding DNA: TGTGCCACCAGTGACCCGAACAGGGATCACTATGGCTACACCTTC. Translation gives CATSDPNRDHYGYTF.